Listed below are T cell receptor beta chains from one sample, sequenced in a study of blood T cells in healthy people across ages. TCRdb reprocessed the 5' RACE reads via MiXCR and lists one record per CDR3 protein. The data show hundreds of thousands of distinct CDR3 sequences, about 25% seen once. The same sample was also studied in work on T cells of mothers and their children.

Sequencing was performed on blood. Receptors originate from a boy aged 5 to 17 in good health. CDR3s leave out the opening cysteine and the closing phenylalanine or tryptophan. The order of the fields is CDR3 protein, V gene.

CDR3 protein: ASGLPTEKETQY; V gene: TRBV12-5
CDR3 protein: ASTRGQGNEQF; V gene: TRBV12-3/TRBV12-4
CDR3 protein: ASSLTGGTSYEQY; V gene: TRBV7-2
CDR3 protein: ASSQGLAGGYTGELF; V gene: TRBV3-1
CDR3 protein: ASSLNRLANYEQY; V gene: TRBV5-1
CDR3 protein: ASSQTSGRDTDTQY; V gene: TRBV4-1
CDR3 protein: ASSEPLGLDTDTQY; V gene: TRBV25-1
CDR3 protein: ASSTRSVGVSYEKLF; V gene: TRBV4-1
CDR3 protein: SVPGQGFGYT; V gene: TRBV29-1
CDR3 protein: ASSTSGLSYEQY; V gene: TRBV12-3/TRBV12-4
CDR3 protein: ASSPGLAESYEQY; V gene: TRBV4-2
CDR3 protein: SVVAGSSHEQY; V gene: TRBV29-1
CDR3 protein: ASSSSGMGRETQY; V gene: TRBV28
CDR3 protein: SVVPKQTNYGYT; V gene: TRBV29-1
CDR3 protein: ASSERSNEKLF; V gene: TRBV25-1
CDR3 protein: ASSPYTYSTDTQY; V gene: TRBV12-3/TRBV12-4
CDR3 protein: ASSPPGTTASPLH; V gene: TRBV3-1
CDR3 protein: ASSQDSGGAWNEQF; V gene: TRBV4-3
CDR3 protein: ASSLAGGFHEQF; V gene: TRBV7-9
CDR3 protein: ASRPRGDDGEAF; V gene: TRBV7-6
CDR3 protein: ASGLVTERYTEAF; V gene: TRBV13
CDR3 protein: ASSYRANEQY; V gene: TRBV6-2/TRBV6-3
CDR3 protein: SARDPSGRAYNEQF; V gene: TRBV20-1
CDR3 protein: SVGGRTNTEAF; V gene: TRBV29-1
CDR3 protein: ASSFNLEQF; V gene: TRBV28
CDR3 protein: ASSLTRENTEAF; V gene: TRBV11-1
CDR3 protein: SAREAGSEEKLF; V gene: TRBV20-1
CDR3 protein: SVRVDNEKLF; V gene: TRBV29-1
CDR3 protein: ASSEDTYNEQF; V gene: TRBV6-1
CDR3 protein: SASGGGVGTQY; V gene: TRBV20-1
CDR3 protein: ASSLHQDMGEQY; V gene: TRBV5-1
CDR3 protein: ASSDPGQGTLEQY; V gene: TRBV5-1
CDR3 protein: ASSLKQNEQY; V gene: TRBV11-2
CDR3 protein: ASRLSGGTYNEQF; V gene: TRBV6-2/TRBV6-3
CDR3 protein: ASSPTGLAGVLQETQY; V gene: TRBV7-2
CDR3 protein: ARTLWDSSTDTQY; V gene: TRBV5-5
CDR3 protein: AITGLAGGREQF; V gene: TRBV6-2/TRBV6-3
CDR3 protein: ASSLGQGIYYEQY; V gene: TRBV18